This T cell receptor beta chain was recorded in a study of cytomegalovirus exposure and HLA in healthy donors. Whole-study context: The study placed about 81% of its approximately 380 genotyped donors in the Caucasian-associated ancestry cluster.

The CDR3 runs 16 residues. Germline V lookup: CDR1 MGHRA, CDR2 YSYEKL. V lost 0 bases and J lost 9; bases outside the gene matches: 5. PCR primers comprised 60 Vbeta and 13 Jbeta primers. Here immunoSEQ multiplex PCR was the method, and the copy in TCRdb shows in-frame clones only, minus some. The sample carries 100,000 to 150,000 clones, 79% recorded once. General study points: Analysis was carried out at a later point, and it linked a missense DCLRE1C variant to TCR beta V- and J-gene trimming. HLA-A and HLA-B allele assignments for most subjects were reportedly predicted accurately using TCR beta sequences. Among the most significant clusters, several appeared linked to common viral pathogens in a later analysis.

On this clone: The antigen remains undetermined.

The TCR was taken from a male donor in good health and CMV-seronegative. Specimen: PBMCs. The chain recombines TRBV4-1 with TRBJ2-2, with 12 bases lining up with TRBD2. This CDR3 is CASSQELAGGHRELFF. The CDR3 DNA is TGCGCCAGCAGCCAAGAGCTAGCGGGGGGGCACCGGGAGCTGTTTTTT.